This TCR beta chain originates from a study of PD-1 blockade in mismatch repair-deficient tumors. Study details: Patients had 11 to 13 mismatch repair-deficient cancer types and were previously treated and progressing. Study findings and constraints: After pembrolizumab, tumor-resident clones rose rapidly, then generally contracted before radiologic responses.

CDR1 is MNHEY and CDR2 is SVGAGI in the germline V gene. Trimming took 6 bases from V and 7 from J, leaving 22 bases between them. The CDR3 covers 15 residues. A remark on this clone: The antigen is undetermined.

All patients were mismatch repair deficient, assessed by either PCR or immunohistochemistry. The TCR-sequenced patients were a few responders to pembrolizumab. Sequencing was performed with immunoSEQ multiplex PCR; in TCRdb, only in-frame clones are kept and a portion is missing. The table shows fewer than 60,000 clones, with 77% occurring only once. This TCR came from an adult with mismatch repair-deficient cancer. The specimen was PBMCs, collected before pembrolizumab treatment. The rearrangement joins TRBV6-5 to TRBJ2-7; either TRBD1 or TRBD2 may fit D (5 bases each). The CDR3: CASSSSGSGVREQYF. CDR3 in DNA: TGTGCCAGCAGCAGCTCAGGGTCCGGGGTCCGGGAGCAGTACTTC.